These 9 T cell receptor beta chains were sequenced from one sample in a study of control samples from healthy donors and cancer patients. Assay used: immunoSEQ multiplex PCR; TCRdb lists only in-frame clones, some missing. Of about 41,000 clones listed, about 94% are singletons. The specimen was blood. These receptors were taken from a man aged 55-75 years in good health.

The rearrangement joins TRBV30 to TRBJ2-1; D could derive from TRBD1 or TRBD2 (5 bases each). CDR1 is GTSNPN, CDR2 SVGIG, per germline (reference sequence). The CDR3 length is 15 residues. Trimming stripped 0 bases from V and 5 bases from J, with 14 bases between. The CDR3 reads CAWSVTRGHHNEQFF. For the CDR3, the DNA is TGTGCCTGGAGTGTAACGAGGGGCCACCACAATGAGCAGTTCTTC.

The chain uses TRBV4-1 and TRBJ2-7, with D unclear. CDR1 and CDR2 (germline): MGHRA, YSYEKL. The V end was cut by 3 bases, the J end by 2 bases, with 8 bases between. This CDR3 has 13 amino acids. The CDR3, as DNA: TGCGCCAGCAGCCATAATGACGCCTACGAGCAGTACTTC. Amino acid sequence: CASSHNDAYEQYF.

This chain connects TRBV7-3 to TRBJ1-1; D ambiguous. CDR3 length: 14 residues. V was cut by 5 bases and J by 5 bases, with 15 bases left in between. Per germline, CDR1 SGHTA and CDR2 FQGTGA. CDR3 amino acids: CASSPHGSRTEAFF. As DNA, the CDR3 is TGTGCCAGCAGCCCCCATGGGTCGAGGACTGAAGCTTTCTTT.

The rearrangement uses TRBV7-8 and TRBJ2-3; 9 nucleotides match TRBD2. The CDR3 has 15 amino acids. With V trimmed by 5 bases and J by 2 bases, 5 bases remained unmatched. The germline V gene has CDR1 SGHVS and CDR2 FQNEAQ. The CDR3 coding sequence is TGTGCCAGCAGCAAGACTAGCGGAACCACAGATACGCAGTATTTT. Protein product: CASSKTSGTTDTQYF.

The V call is TRBV5-1, the J call TRBJ1-2; D uncertain. The CDR3 length is 13 residues. Trimming left V 1 base short and J 4 bases short, with 8 bases between. The V gene's germline CDR1 is SGHRS and CDR2 YFSETQ. For the CDR3, the DNA is TGCGCCAGCAGCTTGAAGGGAAGCTATGGCTACACCTTC. Its translation: CASSLKGSYGYTF.

The V and J genes are TRBV27 and TRBJ2-1, with 8 bases matching TRBD2. The CDR3 runs to 15 residues. Germline V gene data show CDR1 as MNHEY and CDR2 as SMNVEV (reference sequence). V was clipped by 6 bases and J by 1 base; unmatched bases: 5. The DNA of the CDR3 is TGTGCCAGCAGGCAACTAGCGGAATCCTACAATGAGCAGTTCTTC. Encoded protein: CASRQLAESYNEQFF.

The chain combines TRBV21-1 with TRBJ1-3; TRBD1 is taken as the D call from the table, unchecked against the DNA. TRBV21-1 has pseudogene status. The CDR3 runs to 18 residues. In DNA form, the CDR3 reads TGTGCCAGCAGCAAGCCCACTAGGACCGGTGATACAGGGAACACCATATATTTT. Its translation: CASSKPTRTGDTGNTIYF.

The rearrangement joins TRBV30 to TRBJ1-4, with 11 bases aligning to TRBD1. Looked up from germline, CDR1 is GTSNPN and CDR2 is SVGIG (reference sequence). Germline trimming cut 3 bases from V and 7 bases from J; bases unmatched to any gene: 4. CDR3 length equals 14 residues. The CDR3 region is CAWRFGTGGEKLFF. The CDR3, as DNA: TGTGCCTGGAGATTCGGGACAGGGGGTGAAAAACTGTTTTTT. The variable domain in full, with the rest retrieved from reference TRBV30 and TRBJ1-4, is SQTIHQWPATLVQPVGSPLSLECTVEGTSNPNLYWYRQAAGRGLQLLFYSVGIGQISSEVPQNLSASRPQDRQFILSSKKLLLSDSGFYLCAWRFGTGGEKLFFGSGTQLSVL.

The rearrangement uses TRBV5-1 and TRBJ2-7, with 7 nucleotides matching TRBD1. The CDR3 loop spans 14 amino acids. Germline V CDR1 and CDR2: SGHRS, YFSETQ. The ends lost 2 bases at V and 6 bases at J; junction bases unmatched: 8. The chain's CDR3 is CASSLEGAPGEQYF. The CDR3 DNA reads as TGCGCCAGCAGCTTAGAGGGGGCCCCGGGCGAGCAGTACTTC.